The 29 T cell receptor beta chains presented below share a single source sample, sequenced in a study of cytomegalovirus exposure and HLA in healthy donors (dated by TCRdb to between 2016 and 2019). The library was produced with the immunoSEQ multiplex PCR assay. A mixture of 60 forward primers for TCR Vbeta segments and 13 reverse primers for TCR Jbeta segments was used in the multiplex PCR. TCRdb limited this immuneACCESS table to in-frame rearrangements with V and J called. A share of clones is missing; checked studies link under half to unresolved V genes, and the rest is unexplained. The sample data list around 150,000 clones, and about 70% of these were observed just once. The leading ten clones occupy over 3% of the sample. The sequenced sample was PBMCs. Every receptor here comes from a man aged 35 to 55 in good health and CMV-seronegative.

The chain joins TRBV30 to TRBJ1-1; 9 bases fit TRBD1. This CDR3 comprises 14 residues. J gave up 2 bases and V 4 bases, and 5 bases lay outside the gene matches. Germline lookup yields CDR1 GTSNPN and CDR2 SVGIG (reference sequence). DNA of the CDR3: TGTGCCTGGACCGTGGGACAGGGCAACACTGAAGCTTTCTTT. Translating gives CAWTVGQGNTEAFF.

This chain links TRBV6-6 with TRBJ2-2; D might be TRBD1 (6 bases). Trimming took 4 bases from V and 6 from J, leaving 9 bases between them. The CDR3 extends over 13 amino acids. Germline-derived CDR1 and CDR2 are MNHNY and SVGAGI (reference sequence). CDR3 residues: CASSSGQSGELFF. CDR3 DNA sequence: TGTGCCAGCAGTTCTGGACAGTCCGGGGAGCTGTTTTTT.

The chain carries TRBV4-1 and TRBJ2-2, with a possible D match to TRBD1 (6 bases). V lost 0 bases, J lost 1 base, and 15 bases lay in between. The CDR3 extends over 18 amino acids. CDR1 is MGHRA and CDR2 is YSYEKL in the germline V gene. CDR3 region: CASSQDGLSGVNTGELFF. CDR3 DNA: TGCGCCAGCAGCCAAGATGGGCTCTCAGGGGTGAACACCGGGGAGCTGTTTTTT.

The rearrangement links TRBV9 to TRBJ2-1; a possible D gene is TRBD2 (5 bases). The germline gives CDR1 SGDLS, CDR2 YYNGEE. The CDR3 loop spans 16 amino acids. Trimming shortened V by 0 bases and J by 0 bases, and 10 bases separated the two germline ends. In nucleotides, the CDR3 is TGTGCCAGCAGCGTAGAGAGTAGCGTCTCCTACAATGAGCAGTTCTTC. This sequence encodes CASSVESSVSYNEQFF.

This clone was recorded once. The chain couples TRBV5-1 to TRBJ2-3; possibly TRBD2 for D (5 bases). From germline, CDR1 is SGHRS and CDR2 YFSETQ. V lost 0 bases and J lost 3, with 8 bases in between. The CDR3 runs to 14 residues. CDR3 bases: TGCGCCAGCAGCTTGGGAGGGCCGACAGATACGCAGTATTTT. It specifies CASSLGGPTDTQYF. Supplemented by reference TRBV5-1 and TRBJ2-3, the full variable domain reads KAGVTQTPRYLIKTRGQQVTLSCSPISGHRSVSWYQQTPGQGLQFLFEYFSETQRNKGNFPGRFSGRQFSNSRSEMNVSTLELGDSALYLCASSLGGPTDTQYFGPGTRLTVL.

This clone was detected only a few times. The chain carries TRBV7-8 and TRBJ2-1; D is possibly TRBD2 (6 bases). CDR1 and CDR2 (germline): SGHVS, FQNEAQ. The germline V and J ends were trimmed by 4 bases and 2 bases, with 18 bases remaining between them. This CDR3 is built from 17 residues. CDR3 sequence: CASSSRDSSEPYNEQFF. CDR3 nucleotides: TGTGCCAGCAGCTCCCGGGACTCCTCGGAACCCTACAATGAGCAGTTCTTC.

V and J are TRBV5-1 and TRBJ2-3, with a weak D call TRBD2 (6 bases). CDR1 and CDR2 from the germline V gene are SGHRS and YFSETQ. CDR3 length equals 16 residues. The V end was cut by 0 bases, the J end by 0 bases, with 11 bases between. The CDR3 spells CASSLGGGTSTDTQYF. CDR3 coding DNA: TGCGCCAGCAGCTTGGGGGGAGGAACCAGCACAGATACGCAGTATTTT.

This chain joins TRBV5-1 and TRBJ2-5; 9 bases are a match to TRBD2. This CDR3 region has 16 residues. Germline CDR1 and CDR2: SGHRS and YFSETQ. Trimming took 3 bases from V and 1 from J; bases not matched to a gene: 7. The CDR3 protein is CASSSLAGRLQETQYF. CDR3 sequence (DNA): TGCGCCAGCAGCTCTCTAGCGGGAAGGCTCCAAGAGACCCAGTACTTC.

This clone was recorded once. This sample also contains other DNA sequences that code for the same CDR3. The chain carries TRBV15 and TRBJ1-1; D is unresolved. Trimming shortened V by 1 base and J by 4 bases, and 7 bases separated the two germline ends. The CDR3 loop spans 13 amino acids. Germline assignment: CDR1 LNHNV and CDR2 YYDKDF (reference sequence). CDR3 loop: CATSRAGGTEAFF. The CDR3 DNA reads as TGTGCCACCAGCAGAGCAGGAGGCACTGAAGCTTTCTTT.

The table lists this clone with a few counts. The chain recombines TRBV7-2 with TRBJ2-7, with TRBD2 matching over 10 bases. There are 14 residues in the CDR3. V lost 1 base, J lost 6 bases, and 3 bases stayed unmatched. Per the germline V gene, CDR1 is SGHTA and CDR2 is FQGNSA. The CDR3 region is CASSLGKREGEQYF. In DNA, the CDR3 is TGTGCCAGCAGCTTAGGGAAGCGGGAGGGCGAGCAGTACTTC.

This chain joins TRBV20-1 and TRBJ2-7; D gene unclear. This CDR3 is built from 11 residues. The germline V gene encodes CDR1 DFQATT and CDR2 SNEGSKA (reference sequence). Trimming cost V 3 bases and J 4 bases, with 7 bases left between them. CDR3 bases: TGCAGTGCTAGTGACTTTTACGAGCAGTACTTC. This translates into CSASDFYEQYF.

In DNA form, the CDR3 reads TGTGCCAGTAGTTACAGGGGATCCACCGGGGAGCTGTTTTTT. Its translation is CASSYRGSTGELFF. The chain employs TRBV19 and TRBJ2-2; TRBD1 matches 7 bases. Trimming cost V 5 bases and J 4 bases; bases outside gene matches: 4. This CDR3 is 14 amino acids long. The germline V gene encodes CDR1 LNHDA and CDR2 SQIVND (reference sequence).

This clone was seen once. This rearrangement joins TRBV5-1 to TRBJ1-1, with a tentative D call TRBD1 (5 bases). V lost 1 base and J 3 bases, leaving 10 bases between the germline ends. The length of the CDR3 is 14 residues. Looked up from germline, CDR1 is SGHRS and CDR2 is YFSETQ. CDR3 residues: CASSLQRGDTEAFF. The CDR3 coding sequence is TGCGCCAGCAGCTTGCAAAGGGGCGACACTGAAGCTTTCTTT. Looking up the rest from reference TRBV5-1 and TRBJ1-1 gives the full variable domain: KAGVTQTPRYLIKTRGQQVTLSCSPISGHRSVSWYQQTPGQGLQFLFEYFSETQRNKGNFPGRFSGRQFSNSRSEMNVSTLELGDSALYLCASSLQRGDTEAFFGQGTRLTVV.

V and J are TRBV19 and TRBJ1-3; D perhaps matches TRBD1 (6 bases). V lost 2 bases and J 6 bases, leaving 17 bases between the germline ends. Germline V gene data show CDR1 as LNHDA and CDR2 as SQIVND (reference sequence). The CDR3 length is 16 residues. The CDR3 DNA is TGTGCCAGTAGTATAAGAGGGGGGGCAGGGCTAAACACCATATATTTT. Amino acid sequence: CASSIRGGAGLNTIYF. Supplemented by reference TRBV19 and TRBJ1-3, the full variable domain reads DGGITQSPKYLFRKEGQNVTLSCEQNLNHDAMYWYRQDPGQGLRLIYYSQIVNDFQKGDIAEGYSVSREKKESFPLTVTSAQKNPTAFYLCASSIRGGAGLNTIYFGEGSWLTVV.

This clone was seen once. The chain links TRBV5-6 to TRBJ1-5; possibly TRBD1 for D (5 bases). CDR1 is SGHDT and CDR2 is YYEEEE in the germline V gene. The CDR3 covers 16 residues. V lost 1 base and J 1 base, leaving 12 bases between the germline ends. The CDR3 DNA reads as TGTGCCAGCAGCTTGCTTTCGGGACTAAGCAATCAGCCCCAGCATTTT. It translates to CASSLLSGLSNQPQHF.

The chain links TRBV18 to TRBJ2-3; the D gene is possibly TRBD1 (5 bases). The CDR3 is 14 residues long. Germline CDR1 KGHSH, CDR2 LQKENI. Trimming removed 4 bases at V and 2 bases at J, with 10 bases between. This CDR3 is CASSRSTDTDTQYF. In nucleotides, the CDR3 is TGTGCCAGCTCACGATCGACAGACACAGATACGCAGTATTTT.

The J gene is TRBJ1-2, the V gene TRBV7-9; possibly TRBD1 for D (6 bases). Trimming removed 5 bases at V and 9 bases at J, with 16 bases between. This CDR3 region has 13 residues. CDR1 and CDR2 from the germline V gene are SEHNR and FQNEAQ (reference sequence). This chain's CDR3 is CASSIQGANRYTF. The CDR3 DNA sequence: TGTGCCAGCAGCATACAGGGTGCAAATCGCTACACCTTC. Using reference TRBV7-9 and TRBJ1-2 for the parts outside the CDR3, the full variable domain is DTGVSQNPRHKITKRGQNVTFRCDPISEHNRLYWYRQTLGQGPEFLTYFQNEAQLEKSRLLSDRFSAERPKGSFSTLEIQRTEQGDSAMYLCASSIQGANRYTFGSGTRLTVV.

This clone was detected only once. The V and J genes are TRBV6-5 and TRBJ1-2, with D maybe TRBD1 (6 bases). The germline gives CDR1 MNHEY, CDR2 SVGAGI. The V and J ends lost 5 bases and 8 bases respectively, with 18 bases between them. The CDR3 is made up of 14 amino acids. The CDR3 nucleotides are TGTGCCAGCAGTGTCTCTGACGGGGGGCTGGGCTACACCTTC. Translation: CASSVSDGGLGYTF.

J is TRBJ2-7 and V is TRBV6-1; D is ambiguous. Germline V gene data show CDR1 as MNHNS and CDR2 as SASEGT. The V gene lost 5 bases and the J gene lost 0 bases, with 11 bases spanning the gap. The CDR3 runs 14 residues. CDR3 DNA: TGTGCCAGCAGTTGGGCCCTGAACTCCTACGAGCAGTACTTC. Translated: CASSWALNSYEQYF.

Written as DNA, the CDR3 is TGTGCCAGCAGGGTGGGAGGGCTGCTGAACACTGAAGCTTTCTTT. It is translated as CASRVGGLLNTEAFF. The chain joins TRBV27 to TRBJ1-1; D remains ambiguous. From germline, CDR1 is MNHEY and CDR2 SMNVEV (reference sequence). The CDR3 is 15 residues long. Trimming pared 6 bases from V and 0 bases from J, leaving 14 bases between.

This sequence joins TRBV7-6 and TRBJ2-6, with D possibly being TRBD2 (7 bases). The ends were cut back, 9 bases at V and 0 bases at J, with 18 bases in the middle. The CDR3 consists of 17 residues. CDR1 and CDR2 (germline): SGHVS, FNYEAQ. The CDR3 nucleotides read TGTGCCAGAGGGGGGGCGGGTAGGCGCTCTGGGGCCAACGTCCTGACTTTC. Translating it yields CARGGAGRRSGANVLTF.

V gene TRBV28 combines with J gene TRBJ1-2; 12 bases map to TRBD1. The V gene end was trimmed by 5 bases and the J gene end by 0 bases; junction bases not matched to a gene: 7. This CDR3 has 17 amino acids. Germline V gene lookup returns CDR1 MDHEN and CDR2 SYDVKM. The CDR3 region is CASSLGTGGAPNYGYTF. The CDR3 bases are TGTGCCAGCAGTCTAGGGACAGGGGGCGCCCCTAACTATGGCTACACCTTC.

This chain joins TRBV28 and TRBJ1-2, with a possible D match to TRBD1 (6 bases). The CDR3 runs 13 residues. The germline V and J ends were trimmed by 4 bases and 6 bases, with 12 bases remaining between them. Germline CDR1 and CDR2: MDHEN and SYDVKM. CDR3 sequence (DNA): TGTGCCAGCAGTTCCCCAGGGGAGCATGGCTACACCTTC. This gives the protein CASSSPGEHGYTF.

V and J are TRBV6-4 and TRBJ2-7; 9 bases match TRBD1. Per germline, CDR1 MRHNA and CDR2 SNTAGT. This CDR3 is built from 15 residues. The ends lost 6 bases at V and 0 bases at J; junction bases unmatched: 6. The CDR3 loop is CASRAETGGSYEQYF. The CDR3 DNA sequence: TGTGCCAGCAGAGCAGAGACAGGGGGCTCCTACGAGCAGTACTTC.

J is TRBJ1-4 and V is TRBV5-4; 7 nucleotides line up with TRBD1. With 2 bases clipped from V and 5 bases from J, the junction kept 0 bases outside the gene matches. The CDR3 spans 13 residues. Germline lookup yields CDR1 SGHNT and CDR2 YYREEE (reference sequence). In DNA form, the CDR3 reads TGTGCCAGCAGCTTACAGGGGAATGAAAAACTGTTTTTT. As protein: CASSLQGNEKLFF.

J is TRBJ2-3 and V is TRBV18, with a weak D call TRBD2 (6 bases). The germline V gene has CDR1 KGHSH and CDR2 LQKENI. This CDR3 is built from 15 residues. Trimming shortened V by 0 bases and J by 3 bases, and 10 bases separated the two germline ends. The CDR3 reads CASSPPSGATDTQYF. The CDR3 DNA reads as TGTGCCAGCTCACCACCGTCGGGAGCGACAGATACGCAGTATTTT. The complete variable domain, with remaining parts taken from reference TRBV18 and TRBJ2-3, reads NAGVMQNPRHLVRRRGQEARLRCSPMKGHSHVYWYRQLPEEGLKFMVYLQKENIIDESGMPKERFSAEFPKEGPSILRIQQVVRGDSAAYFCASSPPSGATDTQYFGPGTRLTVL.

This rearrangement joins TRBV19 to TRBJ1-5; D call uncertain. V was pared by 3 bases and J by 5 bases, with 5 bases between. There are 12 residues in the CDR3. The germline V gene encodes CDR1 LNHDA and CDR2 SQIVND (reference sequence). The CDR3 protein is CASSITHQPQHF. The DNA for the CDR3 is TGTGCCAGTAGTATTACACATCAGCCCCAGCATTTT.

The chain couples TRBV5-8 to TRBJ1-5; 8 nucleotides agree with TRBD1. Germline V CDR1 and CDR2: SGHTS, YDEGEE. This CDR3 is 14 amino acids long. V was pared by 4 bases and J by 11 bases, with 11 bases of the junction left unmatched. In DNA, the CDR3 is TGTGCCAGCAGCCCGGGACAGGTGGGGCAATCCCAGCATTTT. Amino acid sequence: CASSPGQVGQSQHF.

A word on this clone: The same CDR3 also results from other DNA sequences found in this sample. The chain combines TRBV4-3 with TRBJ2-3; TRBD2 is a possible D gene (5 bases). Looked up from germline, CDR1 is LGHNA and CDR2 is YSLEER. There are 16 residues in the CDR3. Trimming removed 0 bases at V and 3 bases at J, with 13 bases between. The CDR3 is CASSQEGRLATDTQYF. DNA of the CDR3: TGCGCCAGCAGCCAAGAAGGTCGGCTAGCTACAGATACGCAGTATTTT.